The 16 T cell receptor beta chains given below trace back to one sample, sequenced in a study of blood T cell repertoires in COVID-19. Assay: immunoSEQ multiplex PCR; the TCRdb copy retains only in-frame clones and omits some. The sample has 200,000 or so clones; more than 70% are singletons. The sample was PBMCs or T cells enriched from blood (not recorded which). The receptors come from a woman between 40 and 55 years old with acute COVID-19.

CDR3 sequence: CASSYFPDRGTANQPQHF. The CDR3 DNA reads TGTGCCAGCAGTTACTTCCCCGACAGGGGGACGGCCAATCAGCCCCAGCATTTT. The chain couples TRBV6-2 or TRBV6-3 to TRBJ1-5; 9 bases line up with TRBD1. The CDR3 is 18 residues long. Germline CDR1 is MNHEY and CDR2 is SVGEGT. The ends lost 1 base at V and 3 bases at J; junction bases unmatched: 10.

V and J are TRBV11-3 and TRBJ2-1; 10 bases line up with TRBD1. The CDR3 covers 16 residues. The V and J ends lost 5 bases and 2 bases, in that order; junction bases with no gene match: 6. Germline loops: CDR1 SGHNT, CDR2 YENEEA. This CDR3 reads CASSPGQGGPYNEQFF. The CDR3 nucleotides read TGTGCCAGCAGCCCCGGACAGGGGGGCCCCTACAATGAGCAGTTCTTC.

The CDR3 protein is CASTKGLRTEAFF. The CDR3, as DNA: TGTGCCAGCACGAAGGGGTTACGCACTGAAGCTTTCTTT. The chain employs TRBV2 and TRBJ1-1; tentative D call: TRBD1 (5 bases). CDR1 is SNHLY and CDR2 is FYNNEI in the germline V gene. Trimming took 7 bases from V and 4 from J, leaving 13 bases between them. CDR3 length: 13 residues.

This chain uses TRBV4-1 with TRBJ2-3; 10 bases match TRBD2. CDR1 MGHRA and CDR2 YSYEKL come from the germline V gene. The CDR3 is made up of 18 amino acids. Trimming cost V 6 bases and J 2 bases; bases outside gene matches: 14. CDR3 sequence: CASSPSGGESADTDTQYF. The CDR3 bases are TGCGCCAGCAGTCCAAGCGGGGGGGAAAGTGCTGACACAGATACGCAGTATTTT.

In nucleotides, the CDR3 is TGTGCCAGCAGTTCAGGAAGCCCTTCACCCCTCCACTTT. It is translated as CASSSGSPSPLHF. The V call is TRBV6-5, the J call TRBJ1-6; D is unclear. Trimming cost V 4 bases and J 9 bases, with 10 bases left between them. The CDR3 is 13 amino acids. Germline V lookup: CDR1 MNHEY, CDR2 SVGAGI.

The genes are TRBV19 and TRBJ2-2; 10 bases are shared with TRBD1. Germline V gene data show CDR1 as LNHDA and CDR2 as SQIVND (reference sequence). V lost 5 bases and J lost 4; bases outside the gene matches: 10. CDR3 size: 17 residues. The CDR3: CASSDPGTGALTGELFF. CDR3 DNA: TGTGCCAGTAGTGACCCTGGGACAGGGGCCCTCACCGGGGAGCTGTTTTTT.

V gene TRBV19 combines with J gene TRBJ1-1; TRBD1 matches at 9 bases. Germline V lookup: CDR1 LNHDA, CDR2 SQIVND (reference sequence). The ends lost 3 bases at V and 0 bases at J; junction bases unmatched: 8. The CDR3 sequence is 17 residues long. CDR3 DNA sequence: TGTGCCAGTAGTATCTTGGGACAGGGTGTTATGAACACTGAAGCTTTCTTT. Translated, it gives CASSILGQGVMNTEAFF.

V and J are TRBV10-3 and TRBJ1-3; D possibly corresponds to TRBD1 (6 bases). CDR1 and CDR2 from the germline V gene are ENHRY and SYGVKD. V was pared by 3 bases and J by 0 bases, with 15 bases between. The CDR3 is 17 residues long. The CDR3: CAISEPGHLRSGNTIYF. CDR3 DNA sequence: TGTGCCATCAGTGAACCGGGACACCTACGCTCTGGAAACACCATATATTTT.

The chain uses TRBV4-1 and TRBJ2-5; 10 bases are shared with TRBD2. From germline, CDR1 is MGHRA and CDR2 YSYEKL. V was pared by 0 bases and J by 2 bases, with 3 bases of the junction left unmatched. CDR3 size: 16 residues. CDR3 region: CASSQDGSGGQETQYF. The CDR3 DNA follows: TGCGCCAGCAGCCAAGATGGTAGCGGGGGGCAAGAGACCCAGTACTTC.

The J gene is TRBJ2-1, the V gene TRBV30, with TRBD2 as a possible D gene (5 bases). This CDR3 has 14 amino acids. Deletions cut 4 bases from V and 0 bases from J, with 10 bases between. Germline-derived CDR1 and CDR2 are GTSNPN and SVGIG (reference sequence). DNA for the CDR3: TGTGCCTGGATCGGGGTCCCCTCCTACAATGAGCAGTTCTTC. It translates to CAWIGVPSYNEQFF. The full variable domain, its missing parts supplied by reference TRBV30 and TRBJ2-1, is SQTIHQWPATLVQPVGSPLSLECTVEGTSNPNLYWYRQAAGRGLQLLFYSVGIGQISSEVPQNLSASRPQDRQFILSSKKLLLSDSGFYLCAWIGVPSYNEQFFGPGTRLTVL.

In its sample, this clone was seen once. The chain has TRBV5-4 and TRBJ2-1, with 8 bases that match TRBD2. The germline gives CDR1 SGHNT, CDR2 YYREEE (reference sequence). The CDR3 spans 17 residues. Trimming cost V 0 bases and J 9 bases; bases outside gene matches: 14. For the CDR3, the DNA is TGTGCCAGCAGCTTGGGGGGGATAGCGGGGTCTTTGGGTGAGCAGTTCTTC. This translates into CASSLGGIAGSLGEQFF.

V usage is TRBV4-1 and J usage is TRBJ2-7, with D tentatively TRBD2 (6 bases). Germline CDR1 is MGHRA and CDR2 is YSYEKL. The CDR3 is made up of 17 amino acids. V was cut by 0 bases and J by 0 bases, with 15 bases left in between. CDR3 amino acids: CASSQDAGSSSSYEQYF. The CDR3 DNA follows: TGCGCCAGCAGCCAAGATGCCGGGAGTTCGAGCTCCTACGAGCAGTACTTC.

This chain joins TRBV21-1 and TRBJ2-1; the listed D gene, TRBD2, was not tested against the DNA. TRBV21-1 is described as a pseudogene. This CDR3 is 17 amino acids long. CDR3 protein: CASSKVKRRSSYNEQFF. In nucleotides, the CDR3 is TGTGCCAGCAGCAAAGTGAAGCGGAGGAGCTCCTACAATGAGCAGTTCTTC.

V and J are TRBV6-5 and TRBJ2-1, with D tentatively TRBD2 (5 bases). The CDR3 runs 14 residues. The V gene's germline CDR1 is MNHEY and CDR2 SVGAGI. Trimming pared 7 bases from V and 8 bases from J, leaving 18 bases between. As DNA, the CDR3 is TGTGCCAGCAACCCCTTTACTAGTTCGGATGAGCAGTTCTTC. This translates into CASNPFTSSDEQFF.

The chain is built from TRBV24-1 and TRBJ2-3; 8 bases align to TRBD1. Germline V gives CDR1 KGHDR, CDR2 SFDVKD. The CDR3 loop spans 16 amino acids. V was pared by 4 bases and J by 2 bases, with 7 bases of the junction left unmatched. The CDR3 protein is CATSEWGQAPTDTQYF. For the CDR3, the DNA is TGTGCCACCAGTGAATGGGGACAGGCCCCCACAGATACGCAGTATTTT.

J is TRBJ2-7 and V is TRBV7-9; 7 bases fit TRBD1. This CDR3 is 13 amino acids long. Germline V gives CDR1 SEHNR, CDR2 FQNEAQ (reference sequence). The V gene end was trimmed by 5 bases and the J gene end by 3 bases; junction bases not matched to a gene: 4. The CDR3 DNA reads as TGTGCCAGCAGCCGGTGGGACAGCTACGAGCAGTACGTC. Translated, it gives CASSRWDSYEQYV.